Below are 16 T cell receptor beta chains sequenced from a single sample in a study of beta chain features in type 1 diabetes. Antigens of these TCRs are unknown. Points from the study as a whole: Shorter TCRB CDR3s, moderately but significantly so, were found in Type 1 diabetes patients in all four CD4+ subsets.

Reverse transcribing all isolated RNA meant expressed TCRB transcripts were sequenced. The method was immunoSEQ multiplex PCR; TCRdb's version includes in-frame clones alone and lacks a portion of them. Of about 660,000 clones in the sample, 11% to 15% were seen once. Sample: naive CD4+ T cells from blood. The receptors come from a man aged 18 to 29 with type 1 diabetes.

This clone was counted a few times. The J gene is TRBJ1-4, the V gene TRBV21-1; the table's D call of TRBD1 was not tested on the DNA. TRBV21-1 has pseudogene status. The CDR3 has 15 amino acids. The chain's CDR3 is CASSATGVVREKLFF. In DNA, the CDR3 is TGTGCCAGCAGCGCAACAGGGGTAGTTCGCGAAAAACTGTTTTTT.

This clone came up a few times. The rearrangement joins TRBV5-4 to TRBJ1-1; 7 nucleotides agree with TRBD1. The V gene end was trimmed by 5 bases and the J gene end by 3 bases; junction bases not matched to a gene: 10. The CDR3 has 15 residues. Germline CDR1 is SGHNT and CDR2 is YYREEE (reference sequence). The CDR3 sequence: CASRIQTGWHTEAFF. The CDR3 bases are TGTGCCAGCAGGATCCAGACAGGGTGGCACACTGAAGCTTTCTTT.

This sequence joins TRBV27 and TRBJ1-5; TRBD1 agrees at 7 bases. CDR3 length: 16 amino acids. The V gene's germline CDR1 is MNHEY and CDR2 SMNVEV (reference sequence). Unmatched junction bases numbered 5, after V lost 2 bases and J lost 1 base. DNA of the CDR3: TGTGCCAGCAGTTTACAGGGGGGGACCAGCAATCAGCCCCAGCATTTT. Translating it yields CASSLQGGTSNQPQHF.

This clone showed up just a few times. This chain joins TRBV27 and TRBJ2-7; 10 nucleotides match TRBD1. The J segment lost 5 bases and the V segment lost 4 bases, leaving 5 bases of the junction unmatched. The CDR3 loop spans 14 amino acids. CDR1 and CDR2 (germline): MNHEY, SMNVEV (reference sequence). CDR3 in amino acids: CASSYRQGAHEQYF. CDR3 nucleotide sequence: TGTGCCAGCAGTTATAGACAGGGGGCCCACGAGCAGTACTTC.

This clone was found a few times. The chain is built from TRBV7-2 and TRBJ1-2, with TRBD1 as a possible D gene (6 bases). There are 14 residues in the CDR3. Trimming pared 6 bases from V and 5 bases from J, leaving 16 bases between. Germline V CDR1 and CDR2: SGHTA, FQGNSA. CDR3 residues: CASRPHTGIYGYTF. The CDR3 DNA follows: TGTGCCAGCAGACCACATACAGGGATTTATGGCTACACCTTC. The whole variable domain, remainder taken from reference TRBV7-2 and TRBJ1-2, is GAGVSQSPSNKVTEKGKDVELRCDPISGHTALYWYRQSLGQGLEFLIYFQGNSAPDKSGLPSDRFSAERTGGSVSTLTIQRTQQEDSAVYLCASRPHTGIYGYTFGSGTRLTVV.

This clone was seen more than once but under ten times. This rearrangement joins TRBV5-4 to TRBJ2-3, with D perhaps assigned TRBD1 or TRBD2 (5 bases each). This CDR3 contains 14 residues. Looked up from germline, CDR1 is SGHNT and CDR2 is YYREEE (reference sequence). Trimming left V 2 bases short and J 4 bases short, with 11 bases between. The CDR3: CASSFTGLADTQYF. The DNA of the CDR3 is TGTGCCAGCAGCTTCACGGGGCTCGCAGATACGCAGTATTTT.

This clone showed up just a few times. CDR3 DNA sequence: TGTGCCAGCAGCCCCGGGACAATGAACACTGAAGCTTTCTTT. It yields the protein CASSPGTMNTEAFF. The genes are TRBV5-6 and TRBJ1-1; perhaps TRBD1 as D (6 bases). Germline lookup yields CDR1 SGHDT and CDR2 YYEEEE. Trimming took 4 bases from V and 0 from J, leaving 10 bases between them. The CDR3 contains 14 residues. The full variable domain, rest sourced from reference TRBV5-6 and TRBJ1-1, is DAGVTQSPTHLIKTRGQQVTLRCSPKSGHDTVSWYQQALGQGPQFIFQYYEEEERQRGNFPDRFSGHQFPNYSSELNVNALLLGDSALYLCASSPGTMNTEAFFGQGTRLTVV.

V is TRBV4-2 and J is TRBJ1-1, with D possibly being TRBD1 (5 bases). V lost 0 bases and J 7 bases, leaving 15 bases between the germline ends. This CDR3 is 15 amino acids long. Germline V gene sequence: CDR1 LGHNA, CDR2 YNFKEQ. DNA of the CDR3: TGTGCCAGCAGCCAAGATCTGCGGGGCTTCAGTGAAGCTTTCTTT. Protein: CASSQDLRGFSEAFF.

The chain links TRBV30 to TRBJ1-1, with no clear D. Germline CDR1 reads GTSNPN; CDR2 reads SVGIG (reference sequence). The CDR3 is 17 amino acids. Trimming left V 5 bases short and J 0 bases short, with 22 bases between. The CDR3 DNA is TGTGCCTGGGTCGTAGGTACAGCCCAATTCATGAACACTGAAGCTTTCTTT. It codes for CAWVVGTAQFMNTEAFF.

The gene calls are TRBV6-6 and TRBJ1-1; D unresolved. The CDR3 covers 12 residues. Germline CDR1 MNHNY, CDR2 SVGAGI (reference sequence). Trimming shortened V by 2 bases and J by 3 bases, and 4 bases separated the two germline ends. In DNA, the CDR3 is TGTGCCAGCAGTTACAGGCACACTGAAGCTTTCTTT. This encodes CASSYRHTEAFF.

This clone appeared a few times. This chain joins TRBV30 and TRBJ1-6; D is uncertain. The CDR3 totals 11 residues. The V gene's germline CDR1 is GTSNPN and CDR2 SVGIG (reference sequence). The V end lost 0 bases, the J end lost 17 bases, and 11 bases lay between the germline ends. CDR3: CAWSVGYYFHF. CDR3 DNA: TGTGCCTGGAGTGTCGGTTATTACTTCCACTTT. Filled out from reference TRBV30 and TRBJ1-6, the complete variable domain reads SQTIHQWPATLVQPVGSPLSLECTVEGTSNPNLYWYRQAAGRGLQLLFYSVGIGQISSEVPQNLSASRPQDRQFILSSKKLLLSDSGFYLCAWSVGYYFHFGNGTRLTVT.

The V call is TRBV4-3, the J call TRBJ2-7; D ambiguous. V gave up 3 bases and J gave up 3 bases, with 15 bases separating them. Germline V gene sequence: CDR1 LGHNA, CDR2 YSLEER. The CDR3 sequence is 15 residues long. CDR3 in DNA: TGCGCCAGCAGCCAGTCATATGAGAAAATCTACGAGCAGTACTTC. Its translation: CASSQSYEKIYEQYF.

The gene calls are TRBV4-2 and TRBJ2-7; 11 bases match TRBD2. Germline V gene lookup returns CDR1 LGHNA and CDR2 YNFKEQ. The CDR3 totals 20 residues. Trimming at V came to 4 bases and at J to 2 bases, leaving 19 bases not matched to a gene. The CDR3 DNA follows: TGTGCCAGCAGCCCTAAATCCAGCTCCGGGACTAGCGGTAATCCCTACGAGCAGTACTTC. Its protein product is CASSPKSSSGTSGNPYEQYF.

This clone was observed a handful of times. The same CDR3 is also encoded by other DNA sequences in this sample. The V call is TRBV5-1, the J call TRBJ2-3, with D perhaps assigned TRBD1 or TRBD2 (5 bases each). Germline V lookup: CDR1 SGHRS, CDR2 YFSETQ. Deletions cut 0 bases from V and 1 base from J, with 9 bases between. The CDR3 has 15 residues. Here the CDR3 reads CASSLDGGRTDTQYF. The DNA of the CDR3 is TGCGCCAGCAGCTTGGATGGGGGACGCACAGATACGCAGTATTTT.

This clone was seen more than once but under ten times. The rearrangement links TRBV10-3 to TRBJ2-1, with TRBD1 matching over 10 bases. The CDR3 loop spans 16 amino acids. The J segment lost 7 bases and the V segment lost 5 bases, leaving 11 bases of the junction unmatched. Germline V lookup: CDR1 ENHRY, CDR2 SYGVKD. In DNA form, the CDR3 reads TGTGCCATCAGTCAGAGGGGGGACAGGGGCTTTAATGAGCAGTTCTTC. Its protein product is CAISQRGDRGFNEQFF.

In DNA form, the CDR3 reads TGTGCCACCAGCAGTGCCGGGGGGAACATTCAGTACTTC. It codes for CATSSAGGNIQYF. The rearrangement joins TRBV15 to TRBJ2-4; 7 positions match TRBD2. Germline CDR1 is LNHNV and CDR2 is YYDKDF (reference sequence). The CDR3 length is 13 residues. The J segment lost 7 bases and the V segment lost 3 bases, leaving 3 bases of the junction unmatched.